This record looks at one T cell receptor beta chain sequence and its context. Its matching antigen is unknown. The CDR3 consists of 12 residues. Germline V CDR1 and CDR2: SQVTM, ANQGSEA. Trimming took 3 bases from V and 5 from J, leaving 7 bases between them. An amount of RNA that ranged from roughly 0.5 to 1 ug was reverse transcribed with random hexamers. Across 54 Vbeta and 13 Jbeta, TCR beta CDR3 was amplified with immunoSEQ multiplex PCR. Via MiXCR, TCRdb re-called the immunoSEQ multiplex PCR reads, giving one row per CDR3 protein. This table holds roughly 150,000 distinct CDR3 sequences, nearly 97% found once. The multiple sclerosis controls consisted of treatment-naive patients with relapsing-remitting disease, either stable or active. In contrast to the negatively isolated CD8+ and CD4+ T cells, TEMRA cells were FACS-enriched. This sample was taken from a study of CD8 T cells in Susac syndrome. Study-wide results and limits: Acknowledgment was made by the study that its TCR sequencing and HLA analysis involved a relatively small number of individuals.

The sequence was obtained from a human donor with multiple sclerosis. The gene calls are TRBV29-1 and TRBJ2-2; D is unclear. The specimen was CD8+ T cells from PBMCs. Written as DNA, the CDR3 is TGCAGCGTTGAGGCTGTGACCGGGGAGCTGTTTTTT. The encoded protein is CSVEAVTGELFF.